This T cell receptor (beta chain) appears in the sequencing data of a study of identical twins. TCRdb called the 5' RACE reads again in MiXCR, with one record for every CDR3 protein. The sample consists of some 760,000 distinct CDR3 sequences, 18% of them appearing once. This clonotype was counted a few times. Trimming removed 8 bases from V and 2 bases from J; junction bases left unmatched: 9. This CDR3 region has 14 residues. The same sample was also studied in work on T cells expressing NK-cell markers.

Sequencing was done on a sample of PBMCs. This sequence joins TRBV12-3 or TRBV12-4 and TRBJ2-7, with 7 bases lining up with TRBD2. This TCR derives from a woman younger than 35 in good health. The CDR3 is CASGTREATYEQYF. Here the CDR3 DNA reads TGTGCCAGCGGTACCCGGGAGGCTACCTACGAGCAGTACTTC.